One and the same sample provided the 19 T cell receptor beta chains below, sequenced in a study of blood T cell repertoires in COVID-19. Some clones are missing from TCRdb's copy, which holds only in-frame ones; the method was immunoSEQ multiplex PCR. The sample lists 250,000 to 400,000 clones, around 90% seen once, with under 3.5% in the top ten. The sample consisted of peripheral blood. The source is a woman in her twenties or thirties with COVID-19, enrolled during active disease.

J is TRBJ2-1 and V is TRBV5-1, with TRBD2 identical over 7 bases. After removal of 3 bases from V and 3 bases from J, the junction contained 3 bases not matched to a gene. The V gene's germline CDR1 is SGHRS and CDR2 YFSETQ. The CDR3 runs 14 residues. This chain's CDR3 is CASSWGDYYNEQFF. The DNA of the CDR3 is TGCGCCAGCAGCTGGGGGGACTACTACAATGAGCAGTTCTTC.

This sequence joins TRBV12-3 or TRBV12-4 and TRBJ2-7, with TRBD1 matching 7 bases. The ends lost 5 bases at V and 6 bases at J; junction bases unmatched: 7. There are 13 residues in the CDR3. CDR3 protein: CASSPQTGREQYF. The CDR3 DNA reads TGTGCCAGCAGTCCTCAGACAGGGCGCGAGCAGTACTTC.

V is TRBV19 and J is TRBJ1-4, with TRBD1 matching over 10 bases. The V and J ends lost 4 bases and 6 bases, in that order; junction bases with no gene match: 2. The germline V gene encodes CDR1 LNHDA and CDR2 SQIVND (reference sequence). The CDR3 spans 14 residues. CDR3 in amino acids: CASSSDRGHEKLFF. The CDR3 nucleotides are TGTGCCAGTAGTAGCGACAGGGGGCATGAAAAACTGTTTTTT.

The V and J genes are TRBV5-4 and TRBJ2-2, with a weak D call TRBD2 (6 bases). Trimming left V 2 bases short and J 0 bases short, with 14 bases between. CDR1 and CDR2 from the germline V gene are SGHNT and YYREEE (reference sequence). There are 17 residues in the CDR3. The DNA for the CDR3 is TGTGCCAGCAGCTTCATATTGCTAGCGACGAACACCGGGGAGCTGTTTTTT. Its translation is CASSFILLATNTGELFF.

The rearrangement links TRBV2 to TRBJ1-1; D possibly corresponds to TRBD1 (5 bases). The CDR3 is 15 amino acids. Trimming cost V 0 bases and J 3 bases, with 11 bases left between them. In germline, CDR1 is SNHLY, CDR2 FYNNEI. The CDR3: CASSEAPGEDTEAFF. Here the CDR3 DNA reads TGTGCCAGCAGTGAAGCCCCGGGGGAGGACACTGAAGCTTTCTTT.

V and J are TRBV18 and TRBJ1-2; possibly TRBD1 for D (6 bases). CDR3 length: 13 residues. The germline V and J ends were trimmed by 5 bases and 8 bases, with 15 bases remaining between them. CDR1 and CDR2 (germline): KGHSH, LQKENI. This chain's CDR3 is CASSADQGTGYTF. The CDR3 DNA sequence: TGTGCCAGCTCAGCCGATCAGGGGACCGGCTACACCTTC.

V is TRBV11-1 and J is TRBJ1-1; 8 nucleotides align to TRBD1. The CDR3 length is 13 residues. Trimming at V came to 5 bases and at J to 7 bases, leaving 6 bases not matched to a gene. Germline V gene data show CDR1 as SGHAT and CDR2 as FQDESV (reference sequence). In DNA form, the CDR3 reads TGTGCCAGCAGCATAAGACAGGGGATTGAAGCTTTCTTT. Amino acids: CASSIRQGIEAFF.

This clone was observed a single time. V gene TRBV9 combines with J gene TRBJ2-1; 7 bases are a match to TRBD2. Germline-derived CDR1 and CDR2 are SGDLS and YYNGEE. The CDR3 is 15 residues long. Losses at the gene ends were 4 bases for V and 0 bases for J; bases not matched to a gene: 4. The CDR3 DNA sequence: TGTGCCAGCAGCTACAGCGGGGACTCCTACAATGAGCAGTTCTTC. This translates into CASSYSGDSYNEQFF.

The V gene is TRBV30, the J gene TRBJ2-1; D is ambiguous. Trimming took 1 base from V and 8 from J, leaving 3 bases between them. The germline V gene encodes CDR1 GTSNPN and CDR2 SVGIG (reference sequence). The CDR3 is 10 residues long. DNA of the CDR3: TGTGCCTGGAGTGCGGATGAGCAGTTCTTC. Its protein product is CAWSADEQFF.

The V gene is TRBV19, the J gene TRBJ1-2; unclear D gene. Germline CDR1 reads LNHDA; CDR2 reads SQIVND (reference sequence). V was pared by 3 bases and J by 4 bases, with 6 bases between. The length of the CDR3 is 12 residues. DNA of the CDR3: TGTGCCAGTAGTATGCCAGGCTATGGCTACACCTTC. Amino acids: CASSMPGYGYTF.

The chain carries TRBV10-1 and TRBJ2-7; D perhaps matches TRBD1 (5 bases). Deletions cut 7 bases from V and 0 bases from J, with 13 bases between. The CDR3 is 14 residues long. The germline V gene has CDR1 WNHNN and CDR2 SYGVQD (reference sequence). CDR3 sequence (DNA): TGCGCCAGCAAAAAGGACATCATCTCCTACGAGCAGTACTTC. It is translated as CASKKDIISYEQYF.

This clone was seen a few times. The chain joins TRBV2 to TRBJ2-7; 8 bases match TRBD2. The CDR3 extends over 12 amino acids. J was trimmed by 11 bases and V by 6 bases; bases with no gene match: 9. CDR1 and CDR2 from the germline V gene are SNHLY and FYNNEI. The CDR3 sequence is CASRLLAEGEYF. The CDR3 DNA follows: TGTGCCAGCAGACTACTAGCGGAAGGGGAGTACTTC.

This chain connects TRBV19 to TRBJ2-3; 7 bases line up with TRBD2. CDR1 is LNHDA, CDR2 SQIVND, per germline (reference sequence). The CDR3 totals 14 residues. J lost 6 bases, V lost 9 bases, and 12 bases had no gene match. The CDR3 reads CASSGTQGLDTQYF. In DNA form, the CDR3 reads TGTGCCAGCAGCGGGACGCAGGGTTTGGATACGCAGTATTTT.

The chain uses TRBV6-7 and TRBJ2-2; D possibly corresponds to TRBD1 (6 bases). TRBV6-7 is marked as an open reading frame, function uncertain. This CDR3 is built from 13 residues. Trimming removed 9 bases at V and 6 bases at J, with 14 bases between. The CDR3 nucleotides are TGTGCCAGTACAAAGGGGGTTGCCGGGGAGCTGTTTTTT. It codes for CASTKGVAGELFF.

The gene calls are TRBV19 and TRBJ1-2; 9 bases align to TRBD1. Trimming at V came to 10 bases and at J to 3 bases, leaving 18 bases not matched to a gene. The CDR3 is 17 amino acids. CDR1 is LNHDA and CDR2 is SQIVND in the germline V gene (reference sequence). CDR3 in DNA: TGTGCCACATCAGGACTCCGAAGGGACAGGGTAGACTATGGCTACACCTTC. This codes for CATSGLRRDRVDYGYTF.

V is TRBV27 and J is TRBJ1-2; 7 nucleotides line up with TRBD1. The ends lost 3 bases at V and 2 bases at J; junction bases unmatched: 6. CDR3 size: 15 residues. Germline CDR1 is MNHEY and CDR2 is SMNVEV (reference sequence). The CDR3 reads CASSFSDRANYGYTF. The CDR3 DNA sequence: TGTGCCAGCAGTTTCTCCGACAGGGCCAACTATGGCTACACCTTC.

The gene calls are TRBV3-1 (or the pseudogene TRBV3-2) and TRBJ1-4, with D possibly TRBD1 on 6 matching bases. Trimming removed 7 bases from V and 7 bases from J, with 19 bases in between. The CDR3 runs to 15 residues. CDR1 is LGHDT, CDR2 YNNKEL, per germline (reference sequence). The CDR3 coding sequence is TGTGCCAGCAACCGCGGCCAGGGGAGTGCTGAAAAACTGTTTTTT. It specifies CASNRGQGSAEKLFF.

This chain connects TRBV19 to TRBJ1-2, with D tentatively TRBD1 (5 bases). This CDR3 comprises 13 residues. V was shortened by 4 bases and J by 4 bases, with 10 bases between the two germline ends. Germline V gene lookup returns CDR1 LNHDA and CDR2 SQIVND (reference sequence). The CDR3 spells CASSTVDSYGYTF. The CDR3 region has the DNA TGTGCCAGTAGTACCGTAGACAGCTATGGCTACACCTTC.

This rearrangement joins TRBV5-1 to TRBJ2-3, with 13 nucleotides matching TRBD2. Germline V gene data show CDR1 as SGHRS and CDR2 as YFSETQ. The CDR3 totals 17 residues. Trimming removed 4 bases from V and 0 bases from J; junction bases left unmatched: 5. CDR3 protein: CASSTLLAGGSTDTQYF. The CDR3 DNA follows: TGCGCCAGCAGCACCCTACTAGCGGGAGGGAGCACAGATACGCAGTATTTT.